The rows below give T cell receptor beta chains drawn from one sample of a study of beta chain features in type 1 diabetes. Repertoires were generated with immunoSEQ multiplex PCR, while TCRdb's copy carries only in-frame clones and drops some. The table has about 150,000 clones, less than 10% seen once. Sequenced input: central memory CD4+ T cells from blood. Every receptor here comes from a man between 18 and 35 years old with type 1 diabetes. CDR3s include the opening cysteine and the closing phenylalanine or tryptophan. Fields, in order: V gene, clone size, CDR3 length, J gene, D gene, CDR3 protein, CDR3 DNA. D genes are given only for firm matches. Clone sizes are given selectively: once, few, many, or a class where the clone is expanded.

V gene: TRBV7-2
clone size: .
CDR3 length: 16
J gene: TRBJ2-1
D gene: TRBD2
CDR3 protein: CASSLVGLAGGGEQFF
CDR3 DNA: TGTGCCAGCAGCTTAGTAGGCCTAGCGGGAGGGGGTGAGCAGTTCTTC

V gene: TRBV20-1
clone size: few
CDR3 length: 11
J gene: TRBJ2-7
D gene: .
CDR3 protein: CSARVQLRQYF
CDR3 DNA: TGCAGTGCTAGGGTACAGCTGCGGCAGTACTTC

V gene: TRBV5-4
clone size: .
CDR3 length: 16
J gene: TRBJ2-3
D gene: TRBD2
CDR3 protein: CASSQDFAGGRNTQYF
CDR3 DNA: TGTGCCAGCAGCCAAGATTTTGCGGGAGGGCGTAATACGCAGTATTTT

V gene: TRBV27
clone size: many
CDR3 length: 14
J gene: TRBJ2-2
D gene: .
CDR3 protein: CASSRGGTAGELFF
CDR3 DNA: TGTGCCAGCAGTCGCGGCGGGACAGCCGGGGAGCTGTTTTTT

V gene: TRBV11-2
clone size: few
CDR3 length: 13
J gene: TRBJ1-6
D gene: TRBD1
CDR3 protein: CASSSDRVSPLHF
CDR3 DNA: TGTGCCAGCAGCTCCGACAGGGTTTCACCCCTCCACTTT

V gene: TRBV9
clone size: few
CDR3 length: 15
J gene: TRBJ2-3
D gene: .
CDR3 protein: CASSAFFPSTDTQYF
CDR3 DNA: TGTGCCAGCAGCGCCTTTTTCCCCTCCACAGATACGCAGTATTTT

V gene: TRBV7-8
clone size: .
CDR3 length: 14
J gene: TRBJ2-7
D gene: .
CDR3 protein: CASSFGGQSYEQYF
CDR3 DNA: TGTGCCAGCAGCTTCGGAGGACAGTCCTACGAGCAGTACTTC

V gene: TRBV5-1
clone size: .
CDR3 length: 14
J gene: TRBJ2-5
D gene: TRBD2
CDR3 protein: CASSTSGREETQYF
CDR3 DNA: TGCGCCAGCAGCACTAGCGGGAGGGAAGAGACCCAGTACTTC

V gene: TRBV7-9
clone size: many
CDR3 length: 14
J gene: TRBJ1-1
D gene: .
CDR3 protein: CASSLQGMNTEAFF
CDR3 DNA: TGTGCCAGCAGCTTACAGGGGATGAACACTGAAGCTTTCTTT

V gene: TRBV5-4
clone size: few
CDR3 length: 14
J gene: TRBJ2-7
D gene: .
CDR3 protein: CASSRHLPAYEQYF
CDR3 DNA: TGTGCCAGCAGTCGACACCTCCCGGCCTACGAGCAGTACTTC

V gene: TRBV2
clone size: few
CDR3 length: 14
J gene: TRBJ2-2
D gene: .
CDR3 protein: CASRKGANTGELFF
CDR3 DNA: TGTGCCAGCAGAAAGGGGGCGAACACCGGGGAGCTGTTTTTT

V gene: TRBV4-3
clone size: .
CDR3 length: 13
J gene: TRBJ2-7
D gene: .
CDR3 protein: CASSQGRLGEQYF
CDR3 DNA: TGCGCCAGCAGCCAAGGGCGGTTAGGCGAGCAGTACTTC

V gene: TRBV7-2
clone size: .
CDR3 length: 14
J gene: TRBJ1-1
D gene: TRBD1
CDR3 protein: CASSFPPGQGRAFF
CDR3 DNA: TGTGCCAGCAGCTTTCCACCGGGACAGGGGAGGGCTTTCTTT

V gene: TRBV28
clone size: few
CDR3 length: 16
J gene: TRBJ1-3
D gene: .
CDR3 protein: CASSRLRLETGNTIYF
CDR3 DNA: TGTGCCAGCAGCCGACTAAGGCTCGAGACCGGAAACACCATATATTTT

V gene: TRBV11-2
clone size: few
CDR3 length: 15
J gene: TRBJ2-1
D gene: .
CDR3 protein: CASSLAQRQSNEQFF
CDR3 DNA: TGTGCCAGCAGCTTAGCTCAGAGACAGAGCAATGAGCAGTTCTTC

V gene: TRBV4-2
clone size: few
CDR3 length: 15
J gene: TRBJ1-2
D gene: TRBD1
CDR3 protein: CASSQTTGGRSGYTF
CDR3 DNA: TGTGCCAGCAGCCAGACGACAGGGGGAAGGAGCGGCTACACCTTC

V gene: TRBV30
clone size: few
CDR3 length: 12
J gene: TRBJ2-5
D gene: TRBD1
CDR3 protein: CASQGARETQYF
CDR3 DNA: TGTGCCTCACAGGGGGCTCGGGAGACCCAGTACTTC

V gene: TRBV13
clone size: few
CDR3 length: 14
J gene: TRBJ2-7
D gene: TRBD2
CDR3 protein: CASSLPGLAPEQYF
CDR3 DNA: TGTGCCAGCAGCCTCCCGGGACTAGCCCCCGAGCAGTACTTC

V gene: TRBV28
clone size: many
CDR3 length: 12
J gene: TRBJ2-1
D gene: .
CDR3 protein: CASSNDRERQFF
CDR3 DNA: TGTGCCAGCAGCAACGACCGGGAAAGACAGTTCTTC

V gene: TRBV7-9
clone size: .
CDR3 length: 13
J gene: TRBJ1-1
D gene: TRBD1
CDR3 protein: CASSWTGTTEAFF
CDR3 DNA: TGTGCCAGCAGCTGGACAGGGACCACTGAAGCTTTCTTT

V gene: TRBV28
clone size: many
CDR3 length: 14
J gene: TRBJ2-2
D gene: .
CDR3 protein: CASRRDLNTGELFF
CDR3 DNA: TGTGCCAGCAGGCGGGACTTAAACACCGGGGAGCTGTTTTTT

V gene: TRBV6-5
clone size: few
CDR3 length: 14
J gene: TRBJ1-2
D gene: .
CDR3 protein: CASRPTGNFYGYTF
CDR3 DNA: TGTGCCAGCAGGCCCACAGGGAATTTCTATGGCTACACCTTC

V gene: TRBV7-8
clone size: few
CDR3 length: 13
J gene: TRBJ2-5
D gene: .
CDR3 protein: CASSPVETETQYF
CDR3 DNA: TGTGCCAGCAGCCCGGTTGAAACTGAGACCCAGTACTTC

V gene: TRBV29-1
clone size: .
CDR3 length: 14
J gene: TRBJ2-7
D gene: TRBD2
CDR3 protein: CSVEGLAASHEQYF
CDR3 DNA: TGCAGCGTTGAGGGACTAGCTGCGTCCCACGAGCAGTACTTC

V gene: TRBV2
clone size: .
CDR3 length: 11
J gene: TRBJ2-2
D gene: .
CDR3 protein: CASTYTGELFF
CDR3 DNA: TGTGCCAGCACCTACACCGGGGAGCTGTTTTTT

V gene: TRBV30
clone size: few
CDR3 length: 12
J gene: TRBJ2-2
D gene: .
CDR3 protein: CVGKSNTGELFF
CDR3 DNA: TGTGTCGGTAAATCGAACACCGGGGAGCTGTTTTTT

V gene: TRBV29-1
clone size: few
CDR3 length: 12
J gene: TRBJ1-2
D gene: .
CDR3 protein: CSVPRQVYGYTF
CDR3 DNA: TGCAGCGTCCCAAGACAGGTCTATGGCTACACCTTC

V gene: TRBV6-1
clone size: .
CDR3 length: 13
J gene: TRBJ1-5
D gene: .
CDR3 protein: CASRHDPNQPQHF
CDR3 DNA: TGTGCCAGCAGACACGATCCGAATCAGCCCCAGCATTTT

V gene: TRBV6-6
clone size: .
CDR3 length: 13
J gene: TRBJ1-1
D gene: .
CDR3 protein: CASSYRGYTEAFF
CDR3 DNA: TGTGCCAGCAGTTACAGAGGCTACACTGAAGCTTTCTTT

V gene: TRBV19
clone size: few
CDR3 length: 17
J gene: TRBJ2-3
D gene: TRBD2
CDR3 protein: CASRRSLTGLVADTQYF
CDR3 DNA: TGTGCCAGTAGGAGATCCCTCACCGGACTAGTCGCAGATACGCAGTATTTT

V gene: TRBV4-3
clone size: .
CDR3 length: 17
J gene: TRBJ1-1
D gene: TRBD1
CDR3 protein: CASSRSGQGAVWTEAFF
CDR3 DNA: TGCGCCAGCAGCCGGAGCGGACAGGGGGCTGTATGGACTGAAGCTTTCTTT